The present entry profiles one TCR beta chain with its context. What it binds is not known. The data were obtained in a study of shared clonotypes between healthy human individuals. For the study at large: Samples came from a couple of female and three male donors aged 18 to 49.

General study results and limits: Naive subsets usually exceeded memory subsets in estimated richness. Naive CD4 clonotypes overlapped across several donors at 4.5% to 5.5%.

Replicate PCRs run on sorted subsets employed approximately 0.2 ug DNA, approximately 30,000 T cell genomes. Profiled with immunoSEQ multiplex PCR; TCRdb holds only in-frame clones, not every one. The data contain approximately 2,300,000 clones, about 90% of them seen just once; the ten biggest clones take up about 0.41%. Sequenced input: naive CD4+ T cells from PBMCs. Subset given: CD45RA+ positively selected. The sequence came from a man between 18 and 35 years old in good health. Some clones in this sample may be carry-over from other donors' samples.

The CDR3 protein is CASSFRIGLVVEQYF. The DNA for the CDR3 is TGCGCCAGCAGCTTCCGAATCGGACTAGTAGTCGAGCAGTACTTC. V usage is TRBV5-1 and J usage is TRBJ2-7; TRBD2 aligns across 7 bases. The V and J ends lost 2 bases and 6 bases, in that order; junction bases with no gene match: 11. In germline, CDR1 is SGHRS, CDR2 YFSETQ. There are 15 residues in the CDR3.